This TCR beta chain was found in a study of blood T cell repertoires in COVID-19. Overall study context: PBMCs, B-cell-depleted T cells, or T cells provided the cDNA or gDNA that made up the material.

The CDR3 sequence is 14 residues long. V was clipped by 7 bases and J by 5 bases, with 18 bases between them. The germline CDR1 and CDR2 sequences are MDHEN and SYDVKM. TCRdb's copy holds only in-frame clones and misses some; the assay was immunoSEQ multiplex PCR. The sample includes about 52,000 clones, under 90% of them seen just once. The sequence derives from an elderly man with active or convalescent COVID-19. Sequencing was carried out using peripheral blood. This sequence joins TRBV28 and TRBJ2-7; TRBD1 is a possible D gene (6 bases). The DNA for the CDR3 is TGTGCCAGCAACCGCAGGGGCGCGGCCCACGAGCAGTACTTC. Translated: CASNRRGAAHEQYF.